This TCR beta chain was identified during a study of blood T cells in healthy people across ages. Study as a whole: Every two T cells gave about one barcoded beta molecule via template switching.

General observations from the study: The recorded TCR beta diversity per million T cells decreased in a roughly linear manner with age.

V was pared by 5 bases and J by 5 bases, with 11 bases of the junction left unmatched. This CDR3 spans 17 amino acids. This clonotype was seen only once. No antigen is known for it. The second PCR ran about 6 to 12 cycles with a sample-barcoded 5' primer and J-beta primers. One entry per CDR3 protein results from TCRdb running MiXCR on the 5' RACE reads. The sample consists of around 1,900,000 distinct CDR3 sequences, about two fifths of them appearing once. The TCR sequence derives from a human donor in good health. What was sequenced was blood. The chain employs TRBV12-3 or TRBV12-4 and TRBJ2-3; 12 nucleotides match TRBD2. CDR3 in amino acids: CASSPLAGGRRKDTQYF. CDR3 nucleotide sequence: TGTGCCAGCAGTCCCCTAGCGGGGGGGCGGCGGAAAGATACGCAGTATTTT.